This T cell receptor beta chain was observed in a study of identical twins. Study results and limitations: Twins' excess sharing was less marked for out-of-frame beta sequences. Out-of-frame alpha sequences shared between twins exhibited an excess of low generation probability.

Only a few counts were recorded for this clonotype. The antigen is unknown. Trimming took off 2 bases at V and 8 bases at J, with 10 bases between the two ends. Germline V CDR1 and CDR2: KGHSH, LQKENI. The CDR3 loop spans 14 amino acids. Template switching added a universal primer site, and cDNA bore unique molecular identifiers. TCRdb used MiXCR to reprocess the 5' RACE reads, holding one entry per CDR3 protein. The data hold under 1 million distinct CDR3 sequences, with around 12% observed a single time. The same data also contributed to another study, on yellow fever vaccine responses in identical twins. From that paper: Twins showed a vaccine T cell response that reportedly seemed partly convergent, partly personalized.

This clonotype was obtained from a young woman in good health. The sample consisted of PBMCs. V and J are TRBV18 and TRBJ1-6; D gene unclear. For the CDR3, the DNA is TGTGCCAGCTCACCAAACCCGACTCATTCACCCCTCCACTTT. Its translation: CASSPNPTHSPLHF.